What follows are 19 T cell receptor beta chains derived from one specimen sequenced in a study of T cell repertoires in cytomegalovirus infection. TCRdb re-called the reads through MiXCR, storing one row per CDR3 protein. The table has about 250,000 distinct CDR3 sequences, approximately 13% seen once. Input material: PBMCs. These receptors were taken from a human donor in good health (CMV status not recorded). Some clones in this sample may be carry-over from other donors' samples.

Many counts were recorded for this clonotype. The J gene is TRBJ2-1, the V gene TRBV12-3 or TRBV12-4; D gene ambiguous. V was pared by 5 bases and J by 2 bases, with 10 bases between. The CDR3 sequence is 14 residues long. CDR3 in amino acids: CASSLNLPYNEQFF. The CDR3 DNA reads as TGTGCCAGCAGTCTCAACTTACCCTACAATGAGCAGTTCTTC.

CDR3 coding DNA: TGTGCCAGCAATCTGGGCGGGACCACAGATACGCAGTATTTT. This translates into CASNLGGTTDTQYF. This chain connects TRBV12-3 or TRBV12-4 to TRBJ2-3; D perhaps matches TRBD2 (6 bases). V was shortened by 7 bases and J by 2 bases, with 13 bases between the two germline ends. The CDR3 sequence is 14 residues long.

This clonotype has at least ten counts. The chain is built from TRBV11-2 and TRBJ2-2; the match to TRBD2 covers 7 bases. The CDR3 covers 16 residues. CDR1 and CDR2 from the germline V gene are SGHAT and FQNNGV. V lost 5 bases and J lost 0; bases outside the gene matches: 6. In DNA, the CDR3 is TGTGCCAGCAGCCCTATGGGGGGGGCGAACACCGGGGAGCTGTTTTTT. This encodes CASSPMGGANTGELFF. Based on the CDR3 plus reference TRBV11-2 and TRBJ2-2, the full variable domain is EAGVAQSPRYKIIEKRQSVAFWCNPISGHATLYWYQQILGQGPKLLIQFQNNGVVDDSQLPKDRFSAERLKGVDSTLKIQPAKLEDSAVYLCASSPMGGANTGELFFGEGSRLTVL.

This clonotype has ten or more counts. The V gene is TRBV4-2, the J gene TRBJ2-5; D remains ambiguous. Between the trimmed V and J ends, which lost 0 bases and 4 bases, there was a span of 9 bases. This CDR3 is 14 amino acids long. Germline lookup yields CDR1 LGHNA and CDR2 YNFKEQ. CDR3 DNA: TGTGCCAGCAGCCAAGAGGCGGTTCGAGAGACCCAGTACTTC. Amino acid sequence: CASSQEAVRETQYF.

For this clonotype: Since no conserved phenylalanine or tryptophan closes the CDR3, a read error is the likely cause. No DNA is shown, since the ends of the CDR3 on it are uncertain; the CDR3 is the one TCRdb lists. V and J are TRBV29-1 and TRBJ2-5; TRBD2 was called by the table and not checked on the DNA. Germline CDR1 and CDR2: SQVTM and ANQGSEA. Ends included, the CDR3 has 11 residues. This chain's CDR3 is CSVETSGGTGL.

The V and J genes are TRBV29-1 and TRBJ2-1; D is undetermined. With 3 bases removed from V and 5 bases from J, the gap between germline ends came to 11 bases. Germline lookup yields CDR1 SQVTM and CDR2 ANQGSEA. The CDR3 totals 13 residues. DNA of the CDR3: TGCAGCGTTGAGGTTGGCGGAAACAATGAGCAGTTCTTC. Encoded protein: CSVEVGGNNEQFF.

V usage is TRBV19 and J usage is TRBJ2-3; no definite D call. The V end was cut by 1 base, the J end by 1 base, with 6 bases between. The CDR3 loop spans 14 amino acids. Germline loops: CDR1 LNHDA, CDR2 SQIVND (reference sequence). This CDR3 reads CASSIGPGTDTQYF. Here the CDR3 DNA reads TGTGCCAGTAGTATAGGGCCGGGCACAGATACGCAGTATTTT. The whole variable domain, remainder taken from reference TRBV19 and TRBJ2-3, is DGGITQSPKYLFRKEGQNVTLSCEQNLNHDAMYWYRQDPGQGLRLIYYSQIVNDFQKGDIAEGYSVSREKKESFPLTVTSAQKNPTAFYLCASSIGPGTDTQYFGPGTRLTVL.

A few counts support this clonotype. The rearrangement links TRBV19 to TRBJ2-7; perhaps TRBD1 as D (7 bases). The CDR3 sequence is 14 residues long. The V gene's germline CDR1 is LNHDA and CDR2 SQIVND (reference sequence). Trimming cost V 3 bases and J 4 bases, with 13 bases left between them. The CDR3 loop reads CASSIQGGGYEQYF. In DNA, the CDR3 is TGTGCCAGTAGTATTCAGGGGGGCGGGTACGAGCAGTACTTC.

The chain joins TRBV2 to TRBJ2-2; 8 bases are shared with TRBD1. V lost 7 bases to trimming and J lost 7 bases; unmatched junction nucleotides: 5. This CDR3 region has 13 residues. Germline-derived CDR1 and CDR2 are SNHLY and FYNNEI. CDR3 sequence (DNA): TGTGCCAGCAACGACAGGGGCGGCGGGGAGCTGTTTTTT. This sequence encodes CASNDRGGGELFF.

This clonotype was counted ten times or more. The rearrangement joins TRBV6-1 to TRBJ1-2, with TRBD1 matching 9 bases. In germline, CDR1 is MNHNS, CDR2 SASEGT. This CDR3 has 15 amino acids. Trimming took 4 bases from V and 4 from J; bases not matched to a gene: 7. The CDR3 DNA is TGTGCCAGCAGTGGACGGGACAGGGTGTTCTATGGCTACACCTTC. Protein: CASSGRDRVFYGYTF.

This clonotype has more than one count but fewer than ten. The chain joins TRBV10-3 to TRBJ2-7, with TRBD1 as a possible D gene (6 bases). Per the germline V gene, CDR1 is ENHRY and CDR2 is SYGVKD. The germline V and J ends were trimmed by 8 bases and 2 bases, with 13 bases remaining between them. CDR3 size: 13 residues. The CDR3 is CAILNRTAYEQYF. CDR3 DNA: TGTGCCATCCTGAACCGGACAGCCTACGAGCAGTACTTC.

This clonotype was recorded many times. This chain uses TRBV7-9 with TRBJ2-7; a weak D match, TRBD1 (5 bases). With 5 bases removed from V and 5 bases from J, the gap between germline ends came to 10 bases. The CDR3 totals 12 residues. Germline CDR1 is SEHNR and CDR2 is FQNEAQ (reference sequence). CDR3 bases: TGTGCCAGCAGCCCGGTGGGGCACGAGCAGTACTTC. Translation: CASSPVGHEQYF.

This clonotype was picked up many times. The rearrangement links TRBV12-3 or TRBV12-4 to TRBJ1-1; 9 nucleotides line up with TRBD1. The CDR3 loop spans 14 amino acids. V lost 6 bases, J lost 3 bases, and 5 bases stayed unmatched. In nucleotides, the CDR3 is TGTGCCAGCAGACCCGGGACAGGGTACACTGAAGCTTTCTTT. Translating gives CASRPGTGYTEAFF.

This clonotype was seen many times. The J gene is TRBJ2-7, the V gene TRBV6-6; the match to TRBD1 covers 9 bases. The CDR3 has 15 amino acids. Germline loops: CDR1 MNHNY, CDR2 SVGAGI (reference sequence). J lost 2 bases, V lost 7 bases, and 9 bases had no gene match. CDR3 sequence reads: CASMRGTGPTYEQYF. CDR3 nucleotides: TGTGCCAGCATGCGCGGGACAGGGCCAACCTACGAGCAGTACTTC.

This clonotype has ten or more counts. The chain has TRBV7-2 and TRBJ2-6, with D possibly TRBD2 on 6 matching bases. V was pared by 3 bases and J by 3 bases, with 12 bases between. Looked up from germline, CDR1 is SGHTA and CDR2 is FQGNSA. The CDR3 runs to 16 residues. In DNA form, the CDR3 reads TGTGCCAGCAGCTTCCTCCCGGGAGATGGGGCCAACGTCCTGACTTTC. Protein sequence: CASSFLPGDGANVLTF. Combining the CDR3 with reference TRBV7-2 and TRBJ2-6 gives the whole variable domain GAGVSQSPSNKVTEKGKDVELRCDPISGHTALYWYRQSLGQGLEFLIYFQGNSAPDKSGLPSDRFSAERTGGSVSTLTIQRTQQEDSAVYLCASSFLPGDGANVLTFGAGSRLTVL.

There are many counts of this clonotype. V gene TRBV7-2 combines with J gene TRBJ2-7, with unresolved D. This CDR3 is 13 amino acids long. V was shortened by 7 bases and J by 3 bases, with 13 bases between the two germline ends. Germline values: CDR1 SGHTA, CDR2 FQGNSA. The CDR3 here is CASTSGRIYEQYF. For the CDR3, the DNA is TGTGCCAGCACCTCTGGACGGATCTACGAGCAGTACTTC.

This clonotype was picked up a small number of times. This chain joins TRBV20-1 and TRBJ1-4; D is perhaps TRBD1 (5 bases). CDR1 DFQATT and CDR2 SNEGSKA come from the germline V gene (reference sequence). The CDR3 is 13 amino acids. Trimming removed 3 bases from V and 10 bases from J, with 15 bases in between. The CDR3 sequence is CSASVGATVKLFF. CDR3 in DNA: TGCAGTGCTAGTGTCGGGGCGACGGTAAAACTGTTTTTT.

Only a few counts were recorded for this clonotype. This chain joins TRBV5-5 and TRBJ2-3; TRBD1 matches at 7 bases. CDR1 and CDR2 (germline): SGHKS, YYEKEE (reference sequence). This CDR3 has 14 residues. V lost 3 bases to trimming and J lost 3 bases; unmatched junction nucleotides: 4. The CDR3 DNA reads as TGTGCCAGCAGCTACGACAGGGTGACAGATACGCAGTATTTT. It yields the protein CASSYDRVTDTQYF.

CDR3 protein: CASSQERGPYNEQFF. CDR3 nucleotides: TGTGCCAGCAGCCAGGAGCGGGGCCCCTACAATGAGCAGTTCTTC. The J gene is TRBJ2-1, the V gene TRBV7-2; 7 bases map to TRBD2. In germline, CDR1 is SGHTA, CDR2 FQGNSA. The CDR3 consists of 15 residues. The ends lost 5 bases at V and 2 bases at J; junction bases unmatched: 6.